Listed here is a single T cell receptor (beta chain). Its antigen is undetermined. This sample also contains other DNA sequences that code for the same CDR3. Naive CD8 isolation took CD45RO-negative cells positively selected for CCR7 and excluded terminally differentiated effector memory CD45RA+ cells. Every subset had its genomic DNA shared out evenly among several immunoSEQ plates. The assay was immunoSEQ multiplex PCR, and TCRdb's table has in-frame clones only and misses some. The sample lists about 2.1 million clones, just under 95% seen once, with 1.5% to 2% in the top ten. These data come from a study of shared clonotypes between healthy human individuals. General observations from the study: When naive CD4 clonotypes were compared across a handful of donors, about 5% were shared. Sample collection involved blood only; tissue repertoires are likely different.

Trimming pared 3 bases from V and 5 bases from J, leaving 7 bases between. The V gene's germline CDR1 is MNHEY and CDR2 SMNVEV (reference sequence). The CDR3 totals 13 residues. Input material: naive CD8+ T cells from PBMCs. This chain joins TRBV27 and TRBJ2-2; D gene ambiguous. The receptor comes from a man aged 18 to 30 in good health. Some clones in this sample may be carry-over from other donors' samples. The CDR3 DNA is TGTGCCAGCAGTTTGTTGGGGACCGGGGAGCTGTTTTTT. Encoded protein: CASSLLGTGELFF.